What follows are 16 T cell receptor beta chains derived from one specimen sequenced in a study of vaccination effects on CD4 cells after COVID-19. No cognate antigen is known for these TCRs. Profiling relied on immunoSEQ multiplex PCR, and the TCRdb table lists in-frame clones only, not all of them. The sample includes about 76,000 clones, 77% of them seen just once. At the end of roughly 9 days of culture, CD4+ T cells were isolated. Specimen: CD4+ T cells from PBMCs cultured without peptide, collected before COVID-19 vaccination. The receptors here all came from a human donor who received a COVID-19 vaccine.

This chain connects TRBV7-9 to TRBJ1-2, with D perhaps TRBD1 (6 bases). The V end was cut by 2 bases, the J end by 7 bases, with 20 bases between. This CDR3 has 16 amino acids. Germline lookup yields CDR1 SEHNR and CDR2 FQNEAQ (reference sequence). The CDR3, as DNA: TGTGCCAGCAGCTTAAACTTTGGGGGGCCGGGTCCTGGCTACACCTTC. Its translation: CASSLNFGGPGPGYTF.

The CDR3 sequence is CASTLGTGTRELFF. Written as DNA, the CDR3 is TGTGCCAGCACCCTCGGAACGGGAACTAGGGAGCTGTTTTTT. The chain couples TRBV7-8 to TRBJ2-2, with TRBD2 as a possible D gene (5 bases). This CDR3 has 14 residues. Germline lookup yields CDR1 SGHVS and CDR2 FQNEAQ. The V gene lost 7 bases and the J gene lost 9 bases, with 18 bases spanning the gap.

This clone was seen only a few times. This sequence joins TRBV7-9 and TRBJ1-1; D is perhaps TRBD1 (5 bases). CDR3 length equals 13 residues. Germline V lookup: CDR1 SEHNR, CDR2 FQNEAQ (reference sequence). V gave up 1 base and J gave up 4 bases, with 7 bases separating them. The CDR3 nucleotides read TGTGCCAGCAGCTTAGTAGGGACCACTGAAGCTTTCTTT. The encoded protein is CASSLVGTTEAFF.

This chain connects TRBV2 to TRBJ1-4; TRBD1 is a possible D gene (5 bases). The ends were cut back, 7 bases at V and 8 bases at J, with 17 bases in the middle. CDR1 is SNHLY, CDR2 FYNNEI, per germline. The CDR3 sequence is 14 residues long. CDR3: CASNNGGFNEKLFF. The DNA of the CDR3 is TGTGCCAGCAACAACGGGGGGTTTAACGAAAAACTGTTTTTT.

This clone has only one observation. The chain couples TRBV5-1 to TRBJ1-6, with 7 bases aligning to TRBD1. V shed 0 bases, J shed 6 bases, and the junction held 3 bases outside the gene matches. This CDR3 region has 15 residues. Germline CDR1 is SGHRS and CDR2 is YFSETQ. CDR3: CASSLAGQANSPLHF. CDR3 nucleotides: TGCGCCAGCAGCTTGGCTGGACAGGCTAATTCACCCCTCCACTTT.

The rearrangement uses TRBV10-1 and TRBJ2-5, with D perhaps matching TRBD1 (6 bases). Germline CDR1 reads WNHNN; CDR2 reads SYGVQD (reference sequence). There are 13 residues in the CDR3. Trimming left V 6 bases short and J 5 bases short, with 13 bases between. The CDR3 region is CASSEQGRETQYF. CDR3 bases: TGCGCCAGCAGCGAACAGGGAAGGGAGACCCAGTACTTC.

The chain couples TRBV18 to TRBJ1-4; the match to TRBD1 covers 8 bases. This CDR3 is built from 16 residues. V shed 0 bases, J shed 6 bases, and the junction held 6 bases outside the gene matches. Germline CDR1 reads KGHSH; CDR2 reads LQKENI. This CDR3 is CASSPPLRGRYEKLFF. The CDR3, as DNA: TGTGCCAGCTCACCACCCCTCAGGGGGCGTTATGAAAAACTGTTTTTT.

The V gene is TRBV19, the J gene TRBJ2-1; 7 nucleotides agree with TRBD1. V shed 8 bases and J 9 bases; nucleotides not matched to a gene: 7. The CDR3 is 12 amino acids. Germline V gives CDR1 LNHDA, CDR2 SQIVND (reference sequence). CDR3 protein: CASGTAIGEQFF. In DNA, the CDR3 is TGTGCCAGTGGGACAGCGATCGGTGAGCAGTTCTTC.

The chain is built from TRBV9 and TRBJ1-2, with 7 nucleotides matching TRBD1. Trimming removed 0 bases from V and 8 bases from J; junction bases left unmatched: 10. The germline V gene has CDR1 SGDLS and CDR2 YYNGEE. The CDR3 covers 15 residues. The CDR3 is CASSVGEGASYGYTF. The CDR3 nucleotides are TGTGCCAGCAGCGTAGGGGAGGGGGCCTCCTACGGCTACACCTTC.

The J gene is TRBJ1-5, the V gene TRBV2, with no clear D. Per the germline V gene, CDR1 is SNHLY and CDR2 is FYNNEI. The CDR3 extends over 13 amino acids. Between the trimmed V and J ends, which lost 4 bases and 5 bases, there was a span of 9 bases. CDR3 DNA sequence: TGTGCCAGCAGTGGGACCAAGGATCAGCCCCAGCATTTT. Translation gives CASSGTKDQPQHF.

This chain connects TRBV7-8 to TRBJ2-5; 16 nucleotides agree with TRBD2. Germline CDR1 is SGHVS and CDR2 is FQNEAQ. Trimming removed 0 bases from V and 5 bases from J; junction bases left unmatched: 9. The length of the CDR3 is 19 residues. This CDR3 is CASSLARPGTSGGGETQYF. CDR3 DNA: TGTGCCAGCAGCTTAGCGAGACCCGGGACTAGCGGGGGGGGCGAGACCCAGTACTTC. Full variable domain (rest looked up from reference TRBV7-8 and TRBJ2-5): GAGVSQSPRYKVAKRGQDVALRCDPISGHVSLFWYQQALGQGPEFLTYFQNEAQLDKSGLPSDRFFAERPEGSVSTLKIQRTQQEDSAVYLCASSLARPGTSGGGETQYFGPGTRLLVL.

The rearrangement joins TRBV5-1 to TRBJ2-2, with D uncertain. V dropped 5 bases and J dropped 0 bases, with 11 bases sitting between them. The CDR3 spans 15 residues. The germline V gene encodes CDR1 SGHRS and CDR2 YFSETQ. This chain's CDR3 is CASSSSATNTGELFF. In DNA form, the CDR3 reads TGCGCCAGCAGTTCCAGTGCGACGAACACCGGGGAGCTGTTTTTT. Complete variable domain (other parts from reference TRBV5-1 and TRBJ2-2): KAGVTQTPRYLIKTRGQQVTLSCSPISGHRSVSWYQQTPGQGLQFLFEYFSETQRNKGNFPGRFSGRQFSNSRSEMNVSTLELGDSALYLCASSSSATNTGELFFGEGSRLTVL.

The chain combines TRBV5-1 with TRBJ2-1, with 11 nucleotides matching TRBD2. This CDR3 contains 15 residues. The junction had 8 bases not matched to a gene; V was cut back by 3 bases and J by 9 bases. CDR1 SGHRS and CDR2 YFSETQ come from the germline V gene. The CDR3 sequence is CASSSVTSGVAEQFF. CDR3 coding DNA: TGCGCCAGCAGCTCCGTGACTAGCGGGGTTGCTGAGCAGTTCTTC.

This clone was counted a few times. The gene calls are TRBV6-2 or TRBV6-3 and TRBJ1-5; D remains unclear. The length of the CDR3 is 11 residues. Deletions cut 5 bases from V and 7 bases from J, with 6 bases between. The germline V gene encodes CDR1 MNHEY and CDR2 SVGEGT. The CDR3 here is CASSDGQPQHF. As DNA, the CDR3 is TGTGCCAGCAGTGACGGACAGCCCCAGCATTTT.

V gene TRBV18 combines with J gene TRBJ2-2; D might be TRBD1 (5 bases). V was shortened by 1 base and J by 2 bases, with 17 bases between the two germline ends. This CDR3 region has 18 residues. Germline CDR1 is KGHSH and CDR2 is LQKENI. The CDR3 protein is CASSPLTIRGRNTGELFF. CDR3 DNA: TGTGCCAGCTCACCACTCACTATTAGGGGCCGAAACACCGGGGAGCTGTTTTTT. The entire variable domain, with the rest obtained from reference TRBV18 and TRBJ2-2, is as follows: NAGVMQNPRHLVRRRGQEARLRCSPMKGHSHVYWYRQLPEEGLKFMVYLQKENIIDESGMPKERFSAEFPKEGPSILRIQQVVRGDSAAYFCASSPLTIRGRNTGELFFGEGSRLTVL.

The chain is built from TRBV7-9 and TRBJ2-3; no definite D call. V was clipped by 1 base and J by 5 bases, with 4 bases between them. Germline V gene lookup returns CDR1 SEHNR and CDR2 FQNEAQ (reference sequence). The CDR3 is 12 amino acids. CDR3 sequence reads: CASSLERDTQYF. Here the CDR3 DNA reads TGTGCCAGCAGCTTAGAAAGAGATACGCAGTATTTT.